This passage covers 3 T cell receptor beta chains from one sample sequenced in a study of blood T cell repertoires in COVID-19. This table comes from immunoSEQ multiplex PCR, and its TCRdb copy is limited to in-frame clones, with some not included. This table holds more than 110,000 clones, 85% to 90% found once. Sequencing was performed on peripheral blood. These TCRs come from a human donor in a cohort sampled during active COVID-19.

The chain links TRBV7-2 to TRBJ1-4; TRBD1 matches 10 bases. This CDR3 region has 15 residues. Germline loops: CDR1 SGHTA, CDR2 FQGNSA. V dropped 4 bases and J dropped 5; count of bases not matched to a gene: 4. The CDR3 here is CASSSGTGVNEKLFF. The CDR3 DNA sequence: TGTGCCAGCAGCTCGGGGACAGGGGTAAATGAAAAACTGTTTTTT.

This chain joins TRBV5-1 and TRBJ2-7; TRBD2 aligns across 10 bases. V shed 0 bases, J shed 6 bases, and the junction held 6 bases outside the gene matches. CDR1 SGHRS and CDR2 YFSETQ come from the germline V gene. The CDR3 spans 15 residues. CDR3 protein: CASSLVGLADFEQYF. CDR3 coding DNA: TGCGCCAGCAGCTTGGTAGGACTAGCGGACTTCGAGCAGTACTTC. Full variable domain (rest looked up from reference TRBV5-1 and TRBJ2-7): KAGVTQTPRYLIKTRGQQVTLSCSPISGHRSVSWYQQTPGQGLQFLFEYFSETQRNKGNFPGRFSGRQFSNSRSEMNVSTLELGDSALYLCASSLVGLADFEQYFGPGTRLTVT.

This chain links TRBV5-6 with TRBJ2-1; 7 bases line up with TRBD1. V lost 1 base to trimming and J lost 5 bases; unmatched junction nucleotides: 6. The CDR3 runs 15 residues. The germline V gene has CDR1 SGHDT and CDR2 YYEEEE. The chain's CDR3 is CASSLIGTENNEQFF. The DNA for the CDR3 is TGTGCCAGCAGCTTGATTGGGACAGAAAACAATGAGCAGTTCTTC. Combining the CDR3 with reference TRBV5-6 and TRBJ2-1 gives the whole variable domain DAGVTQSPTHLIKTRGQQVTLRCSPKSGHDTVSWYQQALGQGPQFIFQYYEEEERQRGNFPDRFSGHQFPNYSSELNVNALLLGDSALYLCASSLIGTENNEQFFGPGTRLTVL.